These 16 T cell receptor beta chains originate from one sample sequenced in a study of radiotherapy plus CTLA-4 blockade in lung cancer. Assay used: immunoSEQ multiplex PCR; TCRdb lists only in-frame clones, some missing. The table includes about 19,000 clones, 86% detected once. The sample was peripheral blood, taken from a patient treated with radiotherapy plus ipilimumab. The receptors shown here come from a human donor with non-small cell lung cancer whose response to radiotherapy plus ipilimumab could not be evaluated.

The chain combines TRBV6-5 with TRBJ2-2; D possibly corresponds to TRBD1 (5 bases). The germline V gene encodes CDR1 MNHEY and CDR2 SVGAGI. This CDR3 has 12 residues. The germline V and J ends were trimmed by 6 bases and 4 bases, with 6 bases remaining between them. The CDR3 DNA reads TGTGCCAGCAGGCAGGGCACCGGGGAGCTGTTTTTT. This codes for CASRQGTGELFF.

The J gene is TRBJ2-7, the V gene TRBV10-2; D perhaps matches TRBD1 (5 bases). Germline CDR1 and CDR2: WSHSY and SAAADI. The CDR3 is made up of 15 amino acids. V was cut by 0 bases and J by 0 bases, with 9 bases left in between. The CDR3 DNA sequence: TGCGCCAGCAGTGAGTCCTGGGGCAGCTCCTACGAGCAGTACTTC. As protein: CASSESWGSSYEQYF.

V is TRBV6-5 and J is TRBJ1-4; D remains unclear. The V gene lost 5 bases and the J gene lost 8 bases, with 9 bases spanning the gap. The CDR3 is made up of 12 amino acids. Germline V CDR1 and CDR2: MNHEY, SVGAGI. This CDR3 reads CASSPGNEKLFF. Written as DNA, the CDR3 is TGTGCCAGCAGTCCCGGGAACGAAAAACTGTTTTTT.

This rearrangement joins TRBV19 to TRBJ2-1; TRBD2 aligns across 9 bases. Germline V gives CDR1 LNHDA, CDR2 SQIVND (reference sequence). The CDR3 covers 18 residues. V dropped 4 bases and J dropped 0; count of bases not matched to a gene: 10. In DNA form, the CDR3 reads TGTGCCAGTAGTAATGTGGGCCTAGCGGGACTCTCCTACAATGAGCAGTTCTTC. It is translated as CASSNVGLAGLSYNEQFF. The complete variable domain, with remaining parts taken from reference TRBV19 and TRBJ2-1, reads DGGITQSPKYLFRKEGQNVTLSCEQNLNHDAMYWYRQDPGQGLRLIYYSQIVNDFQKGDIAEGYSVSREKKESFPLTVTSAQKNPTAFYLCASSNVGLAGLSYNEQFFGPGTRLTVL.

V usage is TRBV5-1 and J usage is TRBJ1-2, with 9 bases identical to TRBD1. Germline V gives CDR1 SGHRS, CDR2 YFSETQ. J was trimmed by 11 bases and V by 4 bases; bases with no gene match: 9. The CDR3 extends over 13 amino acids. DNA for the CDR3: TGCGCCAGCAGCCTGGAGACAGGGGGAGGGTACACCTTC. It encodes CASSLETGGGYTF.

The chain carries TRBV28 and TRBJ2-7; TRBD1 matches at 9 bases. This CDR3 spans 15 amino acids. The J segment lost 6 bases and the V segment lost 6 bases, leaving 12 bases of the junction unmatched. The germline V gene has CDR1 MDHEN and CDR2 SYDVKM. The DNA of the CDR3 is TGTGCCAGCAGCACCACCGGGACAGGGCCTACCGAGCAGTACTTC. Translating gives CASSTTGTGPTEQYF.

This clone was seen only once. The gene calls are TRBV7-2 and TRBJ2-7, with D unclear. This CDR3 contains 11 residues. V was pared by 5 bases and J by 7 bases, with 9 bases between. Germline V gene sequence: CDR1 SGHTA, CDR2 FQGNSA. For the CDR3, the DNA is TGTGCCAGCAGCGGCCCCTTGGAGCAGTACTTC. Translation gives CASSGPLEQYF. Based on the CDR3 plus reference TRBV7-2 and TRBJ2-7, the full variable domain is GAGVSQSPSNKVTEKGKDVELRCDPISGHTALYWYRQSLGQGLEFLIYFQGNSAPDKSGLPSDRFSAERTGGSVSTLTIQRTQQEDSAVYLCASSGPLEQYFGPGTRLTVT.

V is TRBV5-1 and J is TRBJ1-2; 11 nucleotides line up with TRBD1. Germline assignment: CDR1 SGHRS and CDR2 YFSETQ. CDR3 length: 17 amino acids. The junction had 13 bases not matched to a gene; V was cut back by 6 bases and J by 3 bases. The CDR3 is CASKNTGTGGRYYGYTF. CDR3 nucleotides: TGCGCCAGCAAAAATACCGGGACAGGGGGAAGGTACTATGGCTACACCTTC. Combining the CDR3 with reference TRBV5-1 and TRBJ1-2 gives the whole variable domain KAGVTQTPRYLIKTRGQQVTLSCSPISGHRSVSWYQQTPGQGLQFLFEYFSETQRNKGNFPGRFSGRQFSNSRSEMNVSTLELGDSALYLCASKNTGTGGRYYGYTFGSGTRLTVV.

The V call is TRBV27, the J call TRBJ2-2; TRBD2 matches 9 bases. Per the germline V gene, CDR1 is MNHEY and CDR2 is SMNVEV (reference sequence). There are 17 residues in the CDR3. V shed 7 bases, J shed 6 bases, and the junction held 15 bases outside the gene matches. Here the CDR3 DNA reads TGTGCCAGCACCCTACAGGGCGGGCGACTAGCGGCCGGGGAGCTGTTTTTT. Protein: CASTLQGGRLAAGELFF.

This sequence joins TRBV2 and TRBJ1-5; D possibly corresponds to TRBD1 (5 bases). The CDR3 is 14 amino acids. V lost 6 bases to trimming and J lost 4 bases, with 13 bases between them. Germline V gene sequence: CDR1 SNHLY, CDR2 FYNNEI. CDR3 in amino acids: CASSTSTGNQPQHF. CDR3 sequence (DNA): TGTGCCAGCAGCACCTCAACAGGAAATCAGCCCCAGCATTTT.

The chain recombines TRBV4-2 with TRBJ2-5, with a weak D call TRBD1 (5 bases). The CDR3 contains 14 residues. The germline CDR1 and CDR2 sequences are LGHNA and YNFKEQ. V lost 1 base and J 0 bases, leaving 6 bases between the germline ends. In DNA, the CDR3 is TGTGCCAGCAGCCAAGCAGGGTACCAAGAGACCCAGTACTTC. Its protein is CASSQAGYQETQYF.

This chain connects TRBV27 to TRBJ2-3; TRBD2 might be the D (7 bases). Trimming pared 2 bases from V and 1 base from J, leaving 10 bases between. This CDR3 spans 15 amino acids. Germline V CDR1 and CDR2: MNHEY, SMNVEV (reference sequence). The CDR3 DNA reads as TGTGCCAGCAGTTTAGGCGGGGGCCGCACAGATACGCAGTATTTT. It codes for CASSLGGGRTDTQYF.

The chain uses TRBV2 and TRBJ1-2; no definite D call. The CDR3 runs to 12 residues. Germline V gene data show CDR1 as SNHLY and CDR2 as FYNNEI. Trimming took off 6 bases at V and 4 bases at J, with 9 bases between the two ends. The CDR3 DNA is TGTGCCAGCAGGAGCTCAACCTATGGCTACACCTTC. Amino acids: CASRSSTYGYTF.

The chain links TRBV7-2 to TRBJ2-1, with D unclear. V was trimmed by 4 bases and J by 0 bases, leaving 7 bases between them. Germline V gene lookup returns CDR1 SGHTA and CDR2 FQGNSA. CDR3 size: 14 residues. CDR3 sequence (DNA): TGTGCCAGCAGCTATTACAGCTCCTACAATGAGCAGTTCTTC. This sequence encodes CASSYYSSYNEQFF. The variable domain in full, with the rest retrieved from reference TRBV7-2 and TRBJ2-1, is GAGVSQSPSNKVTEKGKDVELRCDPISGHTALYWYRQSLGQGLEFLIYFQGNSAPDKSGLPSDRFSAERTGGSVSTLTIQRTQQEDSAVYLCASSYYSSYNEQFFGPGTRLTVL.

V and J are TRBV27 and TRBJ2-6; the match to TRBD1 covers 8 bases. Losses at the gene ends were 9 bases for V and 1 base for J; bases not matched to a gene: 8. The CDR3 totals 16 residues. Germline V lookup: CDR1 MNHEY, CDR2 SMNVEV (reference sequence). The CDR3 DNA is TGTGCCAGGGGGGGACAGGACGCTTCTGGGGCCAACGTCCTGACTTTC. This gives the protein CARGGQDASGANVLTF.

The chain recombines TRBV28 with TRBJ1-4; D is perhaps TRBD1 (5 bases). Per the germline V gene, CDR1 is MDHEN and CDR2 is SYDVKM. The CDR3 sequence is 15 residues long. Trimming removed 6 bases at V and 5 bases at J, with 16 bases between. As DNA, the CDR3 is TGTGCCAGCAGCCTACTCGTGGGGCCCAATGAAAAACTGTTTTTT. This gives the protein CASSLLVGPNEKLFF.